Here is one T cell receptor beta chain with its context. Only a few counts were recorded for this clonotype. No antigen is known for it. No quality values exist for individual bases; no much larger clone is one base distant. These data come from a study of blood T cells in healthy people across ages (dated by TCRdb to between 2014 and 2017). Regarding the study in general: Template switching captured roughly one uniquely barcoded TCR beta cDNA molecule per two T cells in model experiments. The donors were split into four age groups: young (average about 16 years), middle-aged (about 40), aged (62) and long-lived (approximately 89). The study analyzed two additional independent replicas of 1 million unique cDNA reads from the same blood draw for two donors, one aged 18 to 30 and one aged 80 or older. Using deep sequencing normalized with unique cDNA molecular identifiers, the study measured how TCR beta repertoire diversity changes with age. Donors of different ages were randomly distributed across sequencing lanes to avoid experimental bias.

Overall results and qualifications from the work: Total diversity estimates from one million sequenced T cells were considered lower bounds and underestimates. Observed TCR beta diversity per million T cells fell roughly linearly with age, and a significant reduction was already apparent by age about 43. Donor CMV infection status was unknown, potentially confounding age-related changes in expanded clonotypes. Bulk unsorted PBMC profiling prevented conclusive comparison of naive and antigen-experienced compartments. Compared with the aged group, the long-lived group had more naive CD4+ T cells, fewer expanded clones and increased TCR diversity, a pattern suggesting age selection. Observed TCR beta diversity correlated strongly with the percentage of naive T cells measured by flow cytometry.

Libraries were constructed by 5' RACE. Instrument on record: Illumina HiSeq 2500. A second roughly 7 to 12 cycle PCR used a sample-barcoded 5' primer and a J-beta primer mix. A unique molecular identifier was introduced onto each TCR beta cDNA molecule by a template-switch 5' adaptor carrying 12 random nucleotides. Each sample yielded at least 3 million CDR3-containing paired-end reads. The Mint cDNA synthesis kit, primed by a TRBC-specific oligonucleotide, was used to synthesize first-strand cDNA from all RNA. After uracil-DNA glycosylase treatment, a first 18-cycle PCR used universal primers M1SS and BC2_uni_R on all cDNA. In the authors' own workflow: Each sample was normalized by randomly selecting 1 million high-quality reads, each carrying a distinct molecular identifier. Reads sharing molecular identifiers were discarded rather than binned into consensus sequences. CDR3 identification, clonotype clustering and error correction used MiTCR with a Q25 quality threshold and the strictest error-elimination algorithm. Lower-bound total TCR beta diversity was estimated with a nonparametric unseen species model using Euler transformation. The public reads were quality trimmed at Q25 with fastp and then assembled into clones with MiXCR by TCRdb, keeping productive beta chains. Entries that share a CDR3 protein sequence are merged under the most common genes and DNA. In this record, the V and J calls reflect TCRdb's handling and not the investigators' own analysis. The sample includes more than 650,000 distinct CDR3 sequences, with about 48% observed a single time. Roughly 37% of the sample is held by the ten biggest clonotypes.

V loses 3 bases of germline sequence and J loses 5 bases, and the interval between the two ends is 16 bases. The CDR3 runs 15 amino acids, cysteine and phenylalanine included. Only the CDR3 part of the read is kept: 45 bases, read in frame from the first base. Donors were a few dozen systemically healthy Caucasian individuals from Russia aged about 6 to 100 years. Each donor gave around 9.5 milliliters of peripheral blood, collected into EDTA-treated Vacutainer tubes. Ficoll-Paque density-gradient centrifugation was used to isolate PBMCs, with at least 6 million obtained per sample. Trizol reagent was used to extract total RNA from PBMCs, with at least 6 micrograms per sample. The percentages of naive CD45RAhigh/CD27high T cells were determined by flow cytometry on a PBMC aliquot from every donor.

Here the chain combines TRBV12-3 or TRBV12-4 and TRBJ1-1; perhaps TRBD1 is the D gene, with 6 bases matching. The receptor was derived from a man at least 80 years old in good health. The specimen sequenced was blood. The CDR3 region reads CASSFSGAGLTEAFF. The sequence in DNA is TGTGCCAGCAGTTTCTCAGGGGCAGGCCTGACTGAAGCTTTCTTT.